The clone carrying this T cell receptor (beta chain) occurred many times. Its antigen is undetermined. The data stem from a study of response to subunit inactivated influenza vaccine. General study points: It was suggested by the authors that few new T cells are recruited by each seasonal influenza vaccination.

Germline values: CDR1 SQVTM, CDR2 ANQGSEA. The V gene lost 7 bases and the J gene lost 4 bases, with 0 bases spanning the gap. The CDR3 consists of 8 residues. TCRdb re-called the RT-PCR reads with MiXCR, one entry per CDR3 protein. The table records around 570,000 distinct CDR3 sequences, approximately 7.7% of them present only once. The sequence came from a man between 50 and 75 years old who received an inactivated influenza vaccine. The sample consisted of PBMCs from blood, taken 23 months after vaccination. The chain employs TRBV29-1 and TRBJ2-3; D is undetermined. The CDR3 DNA is TGCAGCGCAGATACGCAGTATTTT. The encoded protein is CSADTQYF.